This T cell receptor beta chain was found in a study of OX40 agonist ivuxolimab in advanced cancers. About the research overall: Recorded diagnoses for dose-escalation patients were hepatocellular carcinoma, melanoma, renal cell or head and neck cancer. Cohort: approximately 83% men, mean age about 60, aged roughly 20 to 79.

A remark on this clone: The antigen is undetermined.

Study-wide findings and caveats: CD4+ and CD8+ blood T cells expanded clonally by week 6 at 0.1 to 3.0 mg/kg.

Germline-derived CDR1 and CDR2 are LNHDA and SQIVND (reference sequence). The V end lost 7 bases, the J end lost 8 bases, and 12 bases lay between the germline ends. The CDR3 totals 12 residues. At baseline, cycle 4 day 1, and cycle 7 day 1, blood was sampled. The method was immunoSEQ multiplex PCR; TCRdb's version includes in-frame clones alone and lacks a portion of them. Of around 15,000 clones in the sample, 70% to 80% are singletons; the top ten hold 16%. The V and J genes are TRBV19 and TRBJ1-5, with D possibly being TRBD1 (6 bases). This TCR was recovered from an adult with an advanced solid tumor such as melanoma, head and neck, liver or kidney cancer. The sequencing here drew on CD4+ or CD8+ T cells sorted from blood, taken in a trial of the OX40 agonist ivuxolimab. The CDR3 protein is CASNVGAKPQHF. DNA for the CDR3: TGTGCCAGTAATGTGGGGGCTAAGCCCCAGCATTTT.